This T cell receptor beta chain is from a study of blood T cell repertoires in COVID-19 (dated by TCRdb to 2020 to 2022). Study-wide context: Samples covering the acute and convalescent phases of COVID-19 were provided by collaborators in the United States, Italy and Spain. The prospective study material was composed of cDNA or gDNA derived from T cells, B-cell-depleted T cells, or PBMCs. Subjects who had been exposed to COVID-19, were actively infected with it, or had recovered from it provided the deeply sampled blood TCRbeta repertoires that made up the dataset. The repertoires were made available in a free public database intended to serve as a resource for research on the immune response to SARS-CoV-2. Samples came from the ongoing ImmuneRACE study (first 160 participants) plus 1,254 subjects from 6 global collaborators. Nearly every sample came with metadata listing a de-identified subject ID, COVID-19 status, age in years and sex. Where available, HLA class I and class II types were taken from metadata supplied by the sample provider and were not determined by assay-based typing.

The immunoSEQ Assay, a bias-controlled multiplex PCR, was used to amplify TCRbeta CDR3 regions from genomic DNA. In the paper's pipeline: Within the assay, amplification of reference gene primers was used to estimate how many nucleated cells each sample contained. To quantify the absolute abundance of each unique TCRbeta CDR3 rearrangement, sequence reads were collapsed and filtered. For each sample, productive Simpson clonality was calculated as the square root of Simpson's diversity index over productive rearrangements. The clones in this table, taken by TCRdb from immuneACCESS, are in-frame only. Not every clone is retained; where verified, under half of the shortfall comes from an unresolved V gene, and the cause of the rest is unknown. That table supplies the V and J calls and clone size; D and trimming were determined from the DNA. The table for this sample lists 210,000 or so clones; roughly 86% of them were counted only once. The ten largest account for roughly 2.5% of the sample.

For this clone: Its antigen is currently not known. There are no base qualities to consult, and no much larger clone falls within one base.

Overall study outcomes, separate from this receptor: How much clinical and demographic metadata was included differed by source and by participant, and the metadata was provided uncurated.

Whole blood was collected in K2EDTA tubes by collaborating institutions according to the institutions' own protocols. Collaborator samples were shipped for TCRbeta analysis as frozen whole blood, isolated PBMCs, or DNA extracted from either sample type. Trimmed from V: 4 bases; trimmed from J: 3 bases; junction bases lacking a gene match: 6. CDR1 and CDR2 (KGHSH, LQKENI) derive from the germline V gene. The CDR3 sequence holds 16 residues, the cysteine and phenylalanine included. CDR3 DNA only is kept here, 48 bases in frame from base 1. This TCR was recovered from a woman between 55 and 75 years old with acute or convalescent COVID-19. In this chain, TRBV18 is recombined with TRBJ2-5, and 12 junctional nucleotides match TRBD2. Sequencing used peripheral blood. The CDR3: CASSRRLAGDKETQYF. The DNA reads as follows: TGTGCCAGCTCACGCAGACTAGCGGGGGACAAAGAGACCCAGTACTTC.